Below, 26 T cell receptor beta chains from the same sample are listed, as sequenced in a study of blood T cell repertoires in COVID-19. Sequencing was performed with immunoSEQ multiplex PCR; in TCRdb, only in-frame clones are kept and a portion is missing. Here the sample spans about 80,000 clones, 65% to 90% being singletons. The sample taken for sequencing was peripheral blood. These receptors were obtained from a man in his fifties with COVID-19, enrolled during active disease.

The chain has TRBV3-1 (or the pseudogene TRBV3-2) and TRBJ2-1, with 11 bases lining up with TRBD1. The V gene end was trimmed by 1 base and the J gene end by 10 bases; junction bases not matched to a gene: 6. Per germline, CDR1 LGHDT and CDR2 YNNKEL (reference sequence). The CDR3 length is 15 residues. The CDR3 here is CASSQGGTGGIEQFF. Written as DNA, the CDR3 is TGTGCCAGCAGCCAAGGTGGGACAGGGGGTATCGAGCAGTTCTTC.

The J gene is TRBJ1-1, the V gene TRBV19; maybe TRBD1 (5 bases). CDR1 is LNHDA and CDR2 is SQIVND in the germline V gene (reference sequence). With 3 bases removed from V and 6 bases from J, the gap between germline ends came to 14 bases. This CDR3 is built from 14 residues. In DNA, the CDR3 is TGTGCCAGTAGTATTGACACCGCGGGGGCTGAAGCTTTCTTT. It translates to CASSIDTAGAEAFF.

The rearrangement joins TRBV24-1 to TRBJ1-5; 8 nucleotides match TRBD1. Looked up from germline, CDR1 is KGHDR and CDR2 is SFDVKD. Unmatched junction bases numbered 5, after V lost 4 bases and J lost 1 base. The CDR3 length is 16 residues. The CDR3 here is CATSDAQGASNQPQHF. For the CDR3, the DNA is TGTGCCACCAGTGACGCTCAGGGGGCGAGCAATCAGCCCCAGCATTTT.

The V gene is TRBV6-1, the J gene TRBJ1-3, with TRBD1 identical over 7 bases. V lost 0 bases to trimming and J lost 1 base; unmatched junction nucleotides: 0. The CDR3 is 15 amino acids. The germline gives CDR1 MNHNS, CDR2 SASEGT. This CDR3 reads CASSEAGQSGNTIYF. CDR3 nucleotide sequence: TGTGCCAGCAGTGAAGCGGGACAGTCTGGAAACACCATATATTTT.

The V gene is TRBV5-4, the J gene TRBJ2-3; possible D gene TRBD1, 5 bases. There are 13 residues in the CDR3. With 4 bases removed from V and 6 bases from J, the gap between germline ends came to 12 bases. The germline gives CDR1 SGHNT, CDR2 YYREEE (reference sequence). The CDR3 loop reads CASSAQGPDTQYF. The CDR3 DNA follows: TGTGCCAGCAGCGCTCAGGGCCCGGATACGCAGTATTTT.

The V call is TRBV5-8, the J call TRBJ1-2, with TRBD1 identical over 7 bases. CDR1 and CDR2 from the germline V gene are SGHTS and YDEGEE. This CDR3 region has 14 residues. V lost 4 bases to trimming and J lost 4 bases; unmatched junction nucleotides: 7. This CDR3 reads CASSRWDRLYGYTF. DNA for the CDR3: TGTGCCAGCAGCAGATGGGACAGACTCTATGGCTACACCTTC.

This clone was detected once. The V gene is TRBV20-1, the J gene TRBJ2-3, with D uncertain. Germline V CDR1 and CDR2: DFQATT, SNEGSKA (reference sequence). CDR3 length: 15 residues. The V end lost 3 bases, the J end lost 6 bases, and 19 bases lay between the germline ends. Here the CDR3 reads CSASFGVNVIDTQYF. The CDR3 DNA follows: TGCAGTGCTAGTTTCGGTGTCAATGTCATTGATACGCAGTATTTT.

The rearrangement links TRBV28 to TRBJ1-2; D remains ambiguous. The length of the CDR3 is 13 residues. Germline values: CDR1 MDHEN, CDR2 SYDVKM. V was clipped by 2 bases and J by 7 bases, with 11 bases between them. Here the CDR3 DNA reads TGTGCCAGCAGTTTAAACGAGGGTGCTGGCTACACCTTC. It specifies CASSLNEGAGYTF.

The genes are TRBV6-1 and TRBJ1-2; TRBD1 matches at 8 bases. J gave up 4 bases and V 0 bases, and 13 bases lay outside the gene matches. Germline V gives CDR1 MNHNS, CDR2 SASEGT. The CDR3 covers 18 residues. CDR3 protein: CASSEALLGTGIAYGYTF. CDR3 nucleotide sequence: TGTGCCAGCAGTGAAGCGCTTCTAGGGACAGGTATAGCCTATGGCTACACCTTC.

The chain couples TRBV5-4 to TRBJ2-2, with a weak D call TRBD1 (6 bases). V was shortened by 1 base and J by 6 bases, with 16 bases between the two germline ends. The CDR3 runs 16 residues. CDR1 and CDR2 from the germline V gene are SGHNT and YYREEE (reference sequence). The CDR3: CASSLRSGVLPGELFF. The CDR3 DNA is TGTGCCAGCAGCTTGCGTTCAGGGGTCTTGCCCGGGGAGCTGTTTTTT.

The chain carries TRBV7-3 and TRBJ2-1; 7 bases align to TRBD2. Germline V CDR1 and CDR2: SGHTA, FQGTGA. V dropped 1 base and J dropped 6; count of bases not matched to a gene: 3. This CDR3 is 14 amino acids long. The CDR3 spells CASSLIASGNEQFF. The DNA of the CDR3 is TGTGCCAGCAGCTTAATCGCTAGCGGCAATGAGCAGTTCTTC.

This chain links TRBV7-9 with TRBJ1-1, with D unclear. V was clipped by 1 base and J by 1 base, with 10 bases between them. Germline V gives CDR1 SEHNR, CDR2 FQNEAQ (reference sequence). The CDR3 totals 15 residues. The chain's CDR3 is CASSLVGRTNTEAFF. The CDR3 coding sequence is TGTGCCAGCAGCTTAGTTGGCAGAACGAACACTGAAGCTTTCTTT.

The CDR3 sequence: CASSRQGRLRTEAFF. The CDR3 bases are TGTGCCAGCTCCCGACAGGGAAGACTTCGGACTGAAGCTTTCTTT. V is TRBV18 and J is TRBJ1-1; 7 bases are shared with TRBD1. V was clipped by 6 bases and J by 5 bases; unmatched bases: 12. CDR1 is KGHSH and CDR2 is LQKENI in the germline V gene. The CDR3 extends over 15 amino acids.

The chain joins TRBV5-1 to TRBJ1-1; D call uncertain. Germline V gene data show CDR1 as SGHRS and CDR2 as YFSETQ. V was clipped by 1 base and J by 0 bases, with 4 bases between them. The CDR3 spans 13 residues. The CDR3 loop is CASSLLLNTEAFF. The DNA for the CDR3 is TGCGCCAGCAGCTTGCTACTGAACACTGAAGCTTTCTTT.

The V call is TRBV19, the J call TRBJ1-5; D perhaps matches TRBD1 (6 bases). The CDR3 contains 15 residues. CDR1 and CDR2 (germline): LNHDA, SQIVND (reference sequence). Trimming removed 5 bases from V and 0 bases from J, with 11 bases in between. The CDR3 loop reads CASSSRGNSNQPQHF. CDR3 in DNA: TGTGCCAGTAGTTCCAGGGGAAATAGCAATCAGCCCCAGCATTTT.

This clone appeared a single time. The chain joins TRBV9 to TRBJ2-7; D perhaps matches TRBD2 (7 bases). Germline-derived CDR1 and CDR2 are SGDLS and YYNGEE. This CDR3 region has 16 residues. Deletions cut 4 bases from V and 4 bases from J, with 21 bases between. This CDR3 reads CASSPGGGAIQYEQYF. CDR3 DNA: TGTGCCAGCAGCCCCGGAGGGGGGGCGATTCAATACGAGCAGTACTTC.

This chain joins TRBV7-3 and TRBJ2-3; the D gene is possibly TRBD1 (6 bases). The CDR3 totals 15 residues. The ends were cut back, 0 bases at V and 3 bases at J, with 10 bases in the middle. In germline, CDR1 is SGHTA, CDR2 FQGTGA. The CDR3 reads CASSLTSGETDTQYF. In DNA, the CDR3 is TGTGCCAGCAGCTTAACGTCAGGGGAGACAGATACGCAGTATTTT. The full variable domain, with the rest looked up from reference TRBV7-3 and TRBJ2-3, is GAGVSQTPSNKVTEKGKYVELRCDPISGHTALYWYRQSLGQGPEFLIYFQGTGAADDSGLPNDRFFAVRPEGSVSTLKIQRTERGDSAVYLCASSLTSGETDTQYFGPGTRLTVL.

The V gene is TRBV5-1, the J gene TRBJ1-1; unclear D gene. The CDR3 loop spans 13 amino acids. The germline CDR1 and CDR2 sequences are SGHRS and YFSETQ. Trimming took 4 bases from V and 4 from J, leaving 11 bases between them. CDR3 nucleotide sequence: TGCGCCAGCAGCCGGGGTACCGGCACTGAAGCTTTCTTT. It encodes CASSRGTGTEAFF.

The J gene is TRBJ1-6, the V gene TRBV10-1; 9 positions agree with TRBD1. CDR1 is WNHNN, CDR2 SYGVQD, per germline (reference sequence). The junction had 3 bases not matched to a gene; V was cut back by 5 bases and J by 7 bases. This CDR3 has 14 amino acids. The CDR3 loop is CASSPGTGNSPLHF. CDR3 DNA sequence: TGCGCCAGCAGTCCGGGGACAGGGAATTCACCCCTCCACTTT.

The J gene is TRBJ1-5, the V gene TRBV19; perhaps TRBD1 as D (5 bases). V dropped 9 bases and J dropped 7 bases, with 25 bases sitting between them. The germline CDR1 and CDR2 sequences are LNHDA and SQIVND (reference sequence). CDR3 length: 16 amino acids. The CDR3 loop reads CASTLTGQFVDQPQHF. The DNA for the CDR3 is TGTGCCAGCACACTTACCGGACAATTCGTGGACCAGCCCCAGCATTTT. Variable domain in full (rest from reference TRBV19 and TRBJ1-5): DGGITQSPKYLFRKEGQNVTLSCEQNLNHDAMYWYRQDPGQGLRLIYYSQIVNDFQKGDIAEGYSVSREKKESFPLTVTSAQKNPTAFYLCASTLTGQFVDQPQHFGDGTRLSIL.

The chain combines TRBV30 with TRBJ2-4; perhaps TRBD2 as D (5 bases). V was shortened by 1 base and J by 3 bases, with 13 bases between the two germline ends. Germline V gene data show CDR1 as GTSNPN and CDR2 as SVGIG (reference sequence). The CDR3 has 15 residues. CDR3 loop: CAWSGKGVNKNIQYF. DNA of the CDR3: TGTGCCTGGAGTGGAAAGGGAGTGAACAAAAACATTCAGTACTTC.

This chain links TRBV2 with TRBJ1-5, with a tentative D call TRBD1 (6 bases). V lost 2 bases, J lost 7 bases, and 15 bases lay in between. This CDR3 is built from 15 residues. The germline V gene encodes CDR1 SNHLY and CDR2 FYNNEI. CDR3 in amino acids: CASSEFQGTMQPQHF. In DNA form, the CDR3 reads TGTGCCAGCAGTGAATTTCAGGGGACAATGCAGCCCCAGCATTTT.

The gene calls are TRBV11-2 and TRBJ2-1; weak D call: TRBD1 (5 bases). V was shortened by 2 bases and J by 9 bases, with 11 bases between the two germline ends. This CDR3 is 13 amino acids long. Germline-derived CDR1 and CDR2 are SGHAT and FQNNGV. CDR3: CASSLSQGSEQFF. CDR3 DNA sequence: TGTGCCAGCAGCTTAAGCCAGGGAAGTGAGCAGTTCTTC.

This sequence joins TRBV27 and TRBJ2-1; TRBD1 aligns across 9 bases. V dropped 3 bases and J dropped 8; count of bases not matched to a gene: 11. This CDR3 is 16 amino acids long. The V gene's germline CDR1 is MNHEY and CDR2 SMNVEV (reference sequence). CDR3 coding DNA: TGTGCCAGCAGTTTCCTAGGACAGGGGAGAGGAGATGAGCAGTTCTTC. It codes for CASSFLGQGRGDEQFF.

This clone was counted once. The chain has TRBV5-1 and TRBJ1-2; weak D call: TRBD1 (6 bases). From germline, CDR1 is SGHRS and CDR2 YFSETQ. Trimming left V 1 base short and J 6 bases short, with 10 bases between. This CDR3 spans 13 amino acids. In nucleotides, the CDR3 is TGCGCCAGCAGCTTGACACAGGGAAATGGCTACACCTTC. Residues: CASSLTQGNGYTF.

The V and J genes are TRBV19 and TRBJ1-4; D gene unclear. V shed 3 bases and J shed 10 bases, with 18 bases lying between them. CDR1 LNHDA and CDR2 SQIVND come from the germline V gene (reference sequence). This CDR3 has 15 residues. CDR3 coding DNA: TGTGCCAGTAGTATTACTTCCCGGGTCGGAGGAAAACTGTTTTTT. Its translation: CASSITSRVGGKLFF.